One sample yielded the 29 T cell receptor beta chains listed below, sequenced in a study of cytomegalovirus exposure and HLA in healthy donors. The PCR contained 60 Vbeta and 13 Jbeta primers. TCRdb keeps only in-frame clones here, not all; method: immunoSEQ multiplex PCR. This table has 120,000 or so clones, approximately 15% appearing once. The specimen was PBMCs. These receptor sequences come from a woman aged 18-29 years in good health and CMV-seronegative.

The gene calls are TRBV5-6 and TRBJ1-4, with 8 bases identical to TRBD1. V shed 4 bases and J 8 bases; nucleotides not matched to a gene: 4. The CDR3 is 13 residues long. Germline CDR1 is SGHDT and CDR2 is YYEEEE. CDR3 amino acids: CASSPGGWEKLFF. The CDR3 nucleotides are TGTGCCAGCAGCCCAGGGGGCTGGGAAAAACTGTTTTTT.

This clone was seen only once. The genes are TRBV18 and TRBJ1-5; D is ambiguous. V was pared by 6 bases and J by 2 bases, with 5 bases between. This CDR3 region has 12 residues. The germline gives CDR1 KGHSH, CDR2 LQKENI. The CDR3 loop reads CASSSGNQPQHF. The CDR3 region has the DNA TGTGCCAGCTCCAGTGGCAATCAGCCCCAGCATTTT.

The rearrangement joins TRBV6-1 to TRBJ2-1; the match to TRBD2 covers 16 bases. Germline V lookup: CDR1 MNHNS, CDR2 SASEGT. The trim removed 4 bases at V and 4 bases at J, leaving 7 bases unmatched. This CDR3 comprises 18 residues. CDR3 DNA: TGTGCCAGCAGTGCCGGGACTAGCGGGGGGGCGTGGTACAATGAGCAGTTCTTC. Translating gives CASSAGTSGGAWYNEQFF.

This clone turned up a few times. The gene calls are TRBV25-1 and TRBJ2-5, with 10 bases aligning to TRBD1. The V gene end was trimmed by 8 bases and the J gene end by 7 bases; junction bases not matched to a gene: 13. The germline V gene encodes CDR1 MGHDK and CDR2 SYGVNS. The CDR3 sequence is 15 residues long. As DNA, the CDR3 is TGTGCCAGCTCCGGGACAGGGGACTTCCAATGGACCCAGTACTTC. It yields the protein CASSGTGDFQWTQYF.

The chain carries TRBV6-1 and TRBJ2-5, with a weak D call TRBD2 (7 bases). Germline CDR1 reads MNHNS; CDR2 reads SASEGT. CDR3 length: 14 residues. Trimming cost V 6 bases and J 3 bases, with 14 bases left between them. CDR3 residues: CASRKGGLEETQYF. The DNA of the CDR3 is TGTGCCAGCAGAAAGGGGGGGTTAGAAGAGACCCAGTACTTC.

A few counts support this clone. The chain recombines TRBV7-9 with TRBJ2-2, with D maybe TRBD2 (5 bases). Germline V gene lookup returns CDR1 SEHNR and CDR2 FQNEAQ (reference sequence). V was trimmed by 0 bases and J by 7 bases, leaving 12 bases between them. The CDR3 sequence is 15 residues long. The CDR3 loop is CASSLAAGIDGELFF. The DNA for the CDR3 is TGTGCCAGCAGCTTAGCTGCGGGTATTGACGGGGAGCTGTTTTTT.

This clone occurred once. J is TRBJ2-5 and V is TRBV7-9, with TRBD1 as a possible D gene (6 bases). The CDR3 loop spans 14 amino acids. V lost 6 bases and J 3 bases, leaving 14 bases between the germline ends. CDR1 SEHNR and CDR2 FQNEAQ come from the germline V gene (reference sequence). This chain's CDR3 is CASRPTGTKETQYF. Here the CDR3 DNA reads TGTGCCAGCAGGCCCACCGGGACAAAAGAGACCCAGTACTTC.

This chain links TRBV9 with TRBJ2-1; D may be TRBD1 (6 bases). Germline V gene sequence: CDR1 SGDLS, CDR2 YYNGEE. V shed 0 bases and J shed 4 bases, with 11 bases lying between them. The CDR3 extends over 15 amino acids. The CDR3 DNA follows: TGTGCCAGCAGCGTAGGGACAGCGCTTTACAATGAGCAGTTCTTC. Translation gives CASSVGTALYNEQFF. Using reference TRBV9 and TRBJ2-1 for the parts outside the CDR3, the full variable domain is DSGVTQTPKHLITATGQRVTLRCSPRSGDLSVYWYQQSLDQGLQFLIQYYNGEERAKGNILERFSAQQFPDLHSELNLSSLELGDSALYFCASSVGTALYNEQFFGPGTRLTVL.

The gene calls are TRBV5-4 and TRBJ2-7; 9 nucleotides match TRBD1. Germline CDR1 is SGHNT and CDR2 is YYREEE (reference sequence). This CDR3 has 14 amino acids. V was clipped by 4 bases and J by 3 bases; unmatched bases: 5. The CDR3 DNA sequence: TGTGCCAGCAGCCAGACAGGGGGTCGCTACGAGCAGTACTTC. It codes for CASSQTGGRYEQYF.

The chain couples TRBV5-6 to TRBJ2-5; TRBD2 is a possible D gene (5 bases). The CDR3 spans 16 residues. Trimming pared 4 bases from V and 1 base from J, leaving 17 bases between. Germline loops: CDR1 SGHDT, CDR2 YYEEEE. The CDR3 reads CASSPSLSGAQETQYF. CDR3 in DNA: TGTGCCAGCAGCCCGTCACTCAGCGGAGCCCAAGAGACCCAGTACTTC. The complete variable domain, with remaining parts taken from reference TRBV5-6 and TRBJ2-5, reads DAGVTQSPTHLIKTRGQQVTLRCSPKSGHDTVSWYQQALGQGPQFIFQYYEEEERQRGNFPDRFSGHQFPNYSSELNVNALLLGDSALYLCASSPSLSGAQETQYFGPGTRLLVL.

The chain recombines TRBV6-4 with TRBJ2-1; TRBD2 agrees at 8 bases. Germline V gene sequence: CDR1 MRHNA, CDR2 SNTAGT. The CDR3 has 15 amino acids. Trimming took 6 bases from V and 0 from J; bases not matched to a gene: 4. CDR3 DNA sequence: TGTGCCAGCAGCTCCGGGACTAGCTCCTACAATGAGCAGTTCTTC. It encodes CASSSGTSSYNEQFF.

This clone was detected a few times. The V and J genes are TRBV5-6 and TRBJ2-2, with D possibly being TRBD2 (5 bases). Trimming pared 3 bases from V and 2 bases from J, leaving 11 bases between. The CDR3 has 15 residues. CDR1 is SGHDT and CDR2 is YYEEEE in the germline V gene. CDR3 DNA: TGTGCCAGCAGCTCGATGGACTCTAACACCGGGGAGCTGTTTTTT. Residues: CASSSMDSNTGELFF.

V and J are TRBV23-1 and TRBJ2-7, with D maybe TRBD1 (6 bases). TRBV23-1 belongs to the ORF category, with a function that is uncertain. This CDR3 comprises 16 residues. The germline V and J ends were trimmed by 2 bases and 1 base, with 15 bases remaining between them. This CDR3 reads CASSQPPGVQSYEQYF. For the CDR3, the DNA is TGCGCCAGCAGTCAACCTCCAGGGGTCCAATCCTACGAGCAGTACTTC.

This clone showed up just a few times. The chain is built from TRBV9 and TRBJ2-1; TRBD1 matches at 9 bases. Germline CDR1 SGDLS, CDR2 YYNGEE. V shed 4 bases, J shed 8 bases, and the junction held 10 bases outside the gene matches. The CDR3 is 15 amino acids. The CDR3 region is CASSPRQGVMDEQFF. The CDR3, as DNA: TGTGCCAGCAGCCCGAGACAGGGGGTTATGGATGAGCAGTTCTTC.

This clone was counted a few times. The chain joins TRBV7-2 to TRBJ2-1; no clear D gene. The germline CDR1 and CDR2 sequences are SGHTA and FQGNSA. The V end lost 4 bases, the J end lost 0 bases, and 4 bases lay between the germline ends. The length of the CDR3 is 13 residues. CDR3 bases: TGTGCCAGCAGCTCCATCTCCTACAATGAGCAGTTCTTC. Its protein is CASSSISYNEQFF.

This clone appeared a few times. The gene calls are TRBV10-3 and TRBJ2-3; 8 bases align to TRBD2. Per the germline V gene, CDR1 is ENHRY and CDR2 is SYGVKD. V lost 6 bases, J lost 3 bases, and 5 bases stayed unmatched. The CDR3 is 14 amino acids. The CDR3 DNA follows: TGTGCCATCAGATCTGGCGGGGGGACAGATACGCAGTATTTT. It is translated as CAIRSGGGTDTQYF.

V and J are TRBV4-3 and TRBJ2-7, with D possibly TRBD2 on 7 matching bases. Germline assignment: CDR1 LGHNA and CDR2 YSLEER. V was cut by 1 base and J by 0 bases, with 13 bases left in between. CDR3 length: 16 residues. CDR3 in amino acids: CASSQARGALSYEQYF. CDR3 nucleotide sequence: TGCGCCAGCAGCCAAGCCCGGGGGGCCCTCTCCTACGAGCAGTACTTC.

The V call is TRBV6-5, the J call TRBJ2-7; 11 bases agree with TRBD2. The CDR3 runs to 15 residues. Germline trimming cut 5 bases from V and 2 bases from J; bases unmatched to any gene: 5. Germline V gene sequence: CDR1 MNHEY, CDR2 SVGAGI. The CDR3 loop is CASSRPSGGTYEQYF. For the CDR3, the DNA is TGTGCCAGCAGTCGACCTAGCGGGGGGACCTACGAGCAGTACTTC.

This clone has more than one count but fewer than ten. This chain joins TRBV10-3 and TRBJ2-1, with D perhaps TRBD2 (5 bases). CDR3 length: 16 residues. Germline-derived CDR1 and CDR2 are ENHRY and SYGVKD. Between the trimmed V and J ends, which lost 5 bases and 0 bases, there was a span of 14 bases. CDR3 protein: CAISPRDGSSYNEQFF. In DNA form, the CDR3 reads TGTGCCATCAGTCCCCGGGATGGGAGCTCCTACAATGAGCAGTTCTTC.

This clone was counted between two and nine times. V gene TRBV25-1 combines with J gene TRBJ2-7; 9 positions agree with TRBD1. The CDR3 totals 17 residues. The J segment lost 7 bases and the V segment lost 5 bases, leaving 18 bases of the junction unmatched. CDR1 is MGHDK, CDR2 SYGVNS, per germline. The CDR3 region is CASSNPPGQGTREEQYF. The CDR3 coding sequence is TGTGCCAGCAGTAACCCCCCGGGACAGGGAACGAGGGAGGAGCAGTACTTC.

The genes are TRBV7-9 and TRBJ1-5; 10 bases line up with TRBD1. This CDR3 is 18 amino acids long. Trimming removed 2 bases from V and 7 bases from J; junction bases left unmatched: 14. CDR1 and CDR2 from the germline V gene are SEHNR and FQNEAQ (reference sequence). The chain's CDR3 is CASSLSPGTGEVGQPQHF. The CDR3 bases are TGTGCCAGCAGCTTATCCCCAGGGACAGGGGAGGTAGGGCAGCCCCAGCATTTT.

J is TRBJ1-1 and V is TRBV6-1; 9 bases align to TRBD1. Germline V lookup: CDR1 MNHNS, CDR2 SASEGT. The CDR3 is 14 amino acids. V dropped 4 bases and J dropped 1; count of bases not matched to a gene: 1. The CDR3 region is CASSVTGGNTEAFF. The CDR3 DNA sequence: TGTGCCAGCAGTGTGACAGGGGGGAACACTGAAGCTTTCTTT.

The chain has TRBV7-9 and TRBJ2-1, with 12 bases fitting TRBD2. The junction had 4 bases not matched to a gene; V was cut back by 5 bases and J by 5 bases. Germline CDR1 SEHNR, CDR2 FQNEAQ (reference sequence). The CDR3 runs to 15 residues. CDR3 region: CASSQRLAGDNEQFF. DNA of the CDR3: TGTGCCAGCAGCCAACGACTAGCGGGAGACAATGAGCAGTTCTTC.

This clone showed up just a few times. The V and J genes are TRBV2 and TRBJ2-7; D is possibly TRBD1 (5 bases). The CDR3 has 14 amino acids. The germline gives CDR1 SNHLY, CDR2 FYNNEI. The V gene lost 6 bases and the J gene lost 1 base, with 13 bases spanning the gap. Here the CDR3 DNA reads TGTGCCAGCAGATCAATACAGGATTCCTACGAGCAGTACTTC. Translation: CASRSIQDSYEQYF.

The sample holds a few counts of this clone. The chain combines TRBV6-6 with TRBJ2-5; D perhaps matches TRBD1 (6 bases). The CDR3 runs to 13 residues. Germline CDR1 and CDR2: MNHNY and SVGAGI (reference sequence). The V end was cut by 8 bases, the J end by 4 bases, with 14 bases between. CDR3 nucleotide sequence: TGTGCCAGCGAGGCAGGGGTCCGAGAGACCCAGTACTTC. It yields the protein CASEAGVRETQYF.

The genes are TRBV7-3 and TRBJ2-1, with a tentative D call TRBD2 (6 bases). Germline lookup yields CDR1 SGHTA and CDR2 FQGTGA. The CDR3 has 15 residues. The germline V and J ends were trimmed by 0 bases and 8 bases, with 14 bases remaining between them. The CDR3 loop is CASSLTPGAVDEQFF. DNA of the CDR3: TGTGCCAGCAGCTTAACGCCGGGAGCAGTCGATGAGCAGTTCTTC.

The rearrangement joins TRBV5-4 to TRBJ2-6; TRBD2 matches at 7 bases. The germline gives CDR1 SGHNT, CDR2 YYREEE (reference sequence). CDR3 length: 19 residues. V shed 0 bases and J 3 bases; nucleotides not matched to a gene: 12. CDR3 in amino acids: CASSLESLAARYGANVLTF. CDR3 nucleotide sequence: TGTGCCAGCAGCTTGGAATCCCTAGCGGCTCGTTATGGGGCCAACGTCCTGACTTTC. Using reference TRBV5-4 and TRBJ2-6 for the parts outside the CDR3, the full variable domain is ETGVTQSPTHLIKTRGQQVTLRCSSQSGHNTVSWYQQALGQGPQFIFQYYREEENGRGNFPPRFSGLQFPNYSSELNVNALELDDSALYLCASSLESLAARYGANVLTFGAGSRLTVL.

This chain links TRBV5-6 with TRBJ2-2; D call uncertain. Per the germline V gene, CDR1 is SGHDT and CDR2 is YYEEEE. Between the trimmed V and J ends, which lost 2 bases and 1 base, there was a span of 6 bases. The CDR3 runs to 14 residues. The CDR3 spells CASSFSVNTGELFF. DNA for the CDR3: TGTGCCAGCAGCTTCTCGGTGAACACCGGGGAGCTGTTTTTT.

This clone was seen more than once but under ten times. J is TRBJ1-2 and V is TRBV28, with D unresolved. Trimming cost V 4 bases and J 0 bases, with 9 bases left between them. Looked up from germline, CDR1 is MDHEN and CDR2 is SYDVKM. The CDR3 runs 14 residues. The CDR3 loop is CASSWPFANYGYTF. The CDR3, as DNA: TGTGCCAGCAGTTGGCCCTTCGCTAACTATGGCTACACCTTC.